This TCR beta chain was recorded in a study of early T cells in non-severe SARS-CoV-2 infection. The V gene lost 5 bases and the J gene lost 1 base, with 11 bases spanning the gap. This CDR3 contains 15 residues. Study-level results: The matching step, a VDJdb search, favored anti-spike CD8 responses and missed private and CD4 specificities.

TCRdb called the 5' RACE reads again in MiXCR, with one record for every CDR3 protein. The table records tens of thousands of distinct CDR3 sequences, roughly 14% of them present only once. This clonotype was observed a few times. Its antigen is not known. Sequenced: whole blood. This clonotype was sampled from an adult who was a healthcare worker with PCR-confirmed SARS-CoV-2 infection or an uninfected control (not recorded which). The chain is built from TRBV12-3 or TRBV12-4 and TRBJ2-2; D tentatively reads TRBD1 or TRBD2 (5 bases each). The CDR3 sequence: CASSPGTVNTGELFF. The CDR3 nucleotides are TGTGCCAGCAGTCCCGGGACGGTGAACACCGGGGAGCTGTTTTTT.